This T cell receptor (beta chain) was captured in a study of regulatory T cells in long-lasting Graves disease. Study overall: The study enrolled newly diagnosed Graves' patients on antithyroid drugs under 3 months.

The time point is: newly diagnosed GD, antithyroid drugs for less than 3 months. Scientists built the TCR library using RNA that was extracted from PBMCs. EDTA tubes were used for drawing 8 to 9 milliliters of peripheral blood. CDR3-region Arm-PCR and iRepertoire HTBI primers produced the TCR beta libraries. TCRdb recomputed calls from the multiplex PCR reads with MiXCR, one row per CDR3 protein. The sample records over 300,000 distinct CDR3 sequences, 15% to 19% being singletons. This CDR3 has 19 amino acids. V gave up 5 bases and J gave up 0 bases, with 25 bases separating them. This clonotype was found many times.

This clonotype originated in a female donor with Graves disease. Sequences were derived from peripheral blood mononuclear cells (PBMCs), sampled at new diagnosis, from a patient treated with antithyroid drugs. This chain links TRBV12-3 or TRBV12-4 with TRBJ1-1; D is uncertain. As DNA, the CDR3 is TGTGCCAGCAGTCGATATCCCGTAGGTGCAGATTTCATGAACACTGAAGCTTTCTTT. Translating it yields CASSRYPVGADFMNTEAFF.